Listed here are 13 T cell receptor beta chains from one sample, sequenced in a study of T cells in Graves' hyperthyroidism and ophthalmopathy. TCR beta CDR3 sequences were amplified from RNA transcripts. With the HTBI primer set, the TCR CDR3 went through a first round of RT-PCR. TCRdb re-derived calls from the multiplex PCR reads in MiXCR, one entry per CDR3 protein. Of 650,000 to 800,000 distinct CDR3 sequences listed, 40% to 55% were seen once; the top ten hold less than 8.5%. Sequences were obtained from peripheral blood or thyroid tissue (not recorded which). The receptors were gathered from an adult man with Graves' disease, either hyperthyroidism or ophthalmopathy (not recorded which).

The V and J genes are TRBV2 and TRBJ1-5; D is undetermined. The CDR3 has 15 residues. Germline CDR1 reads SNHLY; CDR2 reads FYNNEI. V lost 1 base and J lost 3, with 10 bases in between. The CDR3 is CASSEDSGDNQPQHF. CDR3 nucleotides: TGTGCCAGCAGTGAAGACTCCGGGGACAATCAGCCCCAGCATTTT.

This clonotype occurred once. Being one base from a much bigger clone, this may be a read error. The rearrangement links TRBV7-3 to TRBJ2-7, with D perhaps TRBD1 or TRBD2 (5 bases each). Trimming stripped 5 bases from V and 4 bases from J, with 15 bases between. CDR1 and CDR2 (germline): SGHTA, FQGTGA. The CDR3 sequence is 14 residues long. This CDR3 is CASSTRDGAYEQYF. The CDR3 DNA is TGTGCCAGCAGCACCCGGGACGGGGCGTACGAGCAGTACTTC. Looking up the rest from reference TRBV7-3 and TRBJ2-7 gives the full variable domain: GAGVSQTPSNKVTEKGKYVELRCDPISGHTALYWYRQSLGQGPEFLIYFQGTGAADDSGLPNDRFFAVRPEGSVSTLKIQRTERGDSAVYLCASSTRDGAYEQYFGPGTRLTVT.

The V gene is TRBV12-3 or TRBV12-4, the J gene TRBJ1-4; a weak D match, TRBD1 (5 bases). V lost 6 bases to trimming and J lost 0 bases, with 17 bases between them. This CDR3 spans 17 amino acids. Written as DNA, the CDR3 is TGTGCCAGCAGCCTCTGGGTCGGGGGTGCAACTAATGAAAAACTGTTTTTT. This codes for CASSLWVGGATNEKLFF.

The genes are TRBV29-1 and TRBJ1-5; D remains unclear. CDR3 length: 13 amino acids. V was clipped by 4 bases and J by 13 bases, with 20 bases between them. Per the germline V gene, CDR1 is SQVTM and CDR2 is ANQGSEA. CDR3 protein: CSVGVGESRDQHF. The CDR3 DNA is TGCAGCGTTGGGGTTGGAGAATCTCGGGATCAGCATTTT.

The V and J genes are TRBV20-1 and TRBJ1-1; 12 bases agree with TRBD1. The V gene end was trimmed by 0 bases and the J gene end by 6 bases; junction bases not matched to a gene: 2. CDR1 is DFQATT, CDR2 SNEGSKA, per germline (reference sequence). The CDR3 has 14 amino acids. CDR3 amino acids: CSAREGQGAAEAFF. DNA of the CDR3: TGCAGTGCTAGAGAGGGACAGGGGGCTGCTGAAGCTTTCTTT.

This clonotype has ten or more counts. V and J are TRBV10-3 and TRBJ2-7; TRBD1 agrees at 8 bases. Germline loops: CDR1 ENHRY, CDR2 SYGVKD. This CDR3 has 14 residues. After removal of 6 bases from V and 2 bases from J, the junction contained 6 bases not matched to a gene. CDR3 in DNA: TGTGCCATCAGCCTGGACAGGGAGGCCTACGAGCAGTACTTC. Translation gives CAISLDREAYEQYF.

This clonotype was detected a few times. CDR3 DNA sequence: TGTGCCAGCAGCTTAGAGGGTATTGGAGCTTATGGCTACACCTTC. Protein sequence: CASSLEGIGAYGYTF. This chain joins TRBV7-9 and TRBJ1-2; no clear D gene. The CDR3 extends over 15 amino acids. CDR1 and CDR2 from the germline V gene are SEHNR and FQNEAQ (reference sequence). V was clipped by 1 base and J by 5 bases, with 14 bases between them.

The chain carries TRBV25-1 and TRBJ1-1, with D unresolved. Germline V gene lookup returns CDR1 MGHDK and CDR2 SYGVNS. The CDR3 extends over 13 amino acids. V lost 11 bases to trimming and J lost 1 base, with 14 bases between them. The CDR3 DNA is TGTGCCTGGAGTGCACGACCGAACACTGAAGCTTTCTTT. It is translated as CAWSARPNTEAFF.

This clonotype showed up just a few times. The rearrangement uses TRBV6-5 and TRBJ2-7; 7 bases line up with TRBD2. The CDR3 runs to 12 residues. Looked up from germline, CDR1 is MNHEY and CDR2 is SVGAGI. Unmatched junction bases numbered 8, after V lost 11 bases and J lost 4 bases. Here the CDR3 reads CACGGGTYEQYF. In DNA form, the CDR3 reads TGTGCCTGTGGCGGGGGAACGTACGAGCAGTACTTC.

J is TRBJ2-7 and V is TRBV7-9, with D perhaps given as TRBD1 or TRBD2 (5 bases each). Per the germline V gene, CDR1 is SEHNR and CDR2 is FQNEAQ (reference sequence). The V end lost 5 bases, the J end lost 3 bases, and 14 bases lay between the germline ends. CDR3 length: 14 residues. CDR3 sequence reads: CASSPGTADYEQYF. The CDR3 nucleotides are TGTGCCAGCAGCCCAGGGACCGCTGACTACGAGCAGTACTTC.

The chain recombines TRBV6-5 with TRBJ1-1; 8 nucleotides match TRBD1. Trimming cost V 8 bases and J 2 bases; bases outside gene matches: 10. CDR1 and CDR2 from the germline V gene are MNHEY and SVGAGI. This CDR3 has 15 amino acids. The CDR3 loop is CASSQGAIGNTEAFF. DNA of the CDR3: TGTGCCAGCTCTCAGGGGGCGATAGGTAACACTGAAGCTTTCTTT.

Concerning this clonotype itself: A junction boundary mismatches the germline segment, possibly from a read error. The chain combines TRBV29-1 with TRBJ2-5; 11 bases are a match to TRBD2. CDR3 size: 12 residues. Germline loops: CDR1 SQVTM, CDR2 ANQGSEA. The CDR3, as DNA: TGCAGCGCCTTTAGCGGGGGGGCCCTCGACCTCTTC. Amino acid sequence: CSAFSGGALDLF.

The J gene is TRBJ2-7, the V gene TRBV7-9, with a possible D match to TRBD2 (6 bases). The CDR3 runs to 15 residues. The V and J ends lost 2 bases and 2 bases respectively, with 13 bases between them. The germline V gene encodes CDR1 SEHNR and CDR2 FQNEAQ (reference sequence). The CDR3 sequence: CASSLWPGETYEQYF. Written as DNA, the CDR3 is TGTGCCAGCAGCTTATGGCCGGGGGAAACCTACGAGCAGTACTTC.